This T cell receptor (beta chain) was retrieved from a study of sequential checkpoint blockade in melanoma. In the study overall: Arm A got nivolumab then ipilimumab; arm B the reverse, 1:1. After both sequences, patients received maintenance nivolumab.

The treatment is: randomized to nivolumab then ipilimumab (arm A) or the reverse (arm B). None of the patients previously received DNA-damaging chemotherapy. This clone has just a few counts. Clones were read by immunoSEQ multiplex PCR, and TCRdb kept only the in-frame ones, dropping some. Of around 1,700 clones in the sample, roughly 23% were seen once. The source of this sequence is a human donor with melanoma. The sequencing here drew on tumor tissue (inferred from file names), taken from a patient given nivolumab and ipilimumab in sequence.

Here the CDR3 reads CASSNPAGQSGSPLHF. DNA of the CDR3: TGTGCCAGCAGTAACCCAGCAGGCCAGAGTGGTTCACCCCTCCACTTT. The V and J genes are TRBV6-8 and TRBJ1-6; D ambiguous. The CDR3 is made up of 16 amino acids. Germline V gene sequence: CDR1 MNHGY, CDR2 SAAAGT. V was clipped by 5 bases and J by 9 bases, with 20 bases between them.